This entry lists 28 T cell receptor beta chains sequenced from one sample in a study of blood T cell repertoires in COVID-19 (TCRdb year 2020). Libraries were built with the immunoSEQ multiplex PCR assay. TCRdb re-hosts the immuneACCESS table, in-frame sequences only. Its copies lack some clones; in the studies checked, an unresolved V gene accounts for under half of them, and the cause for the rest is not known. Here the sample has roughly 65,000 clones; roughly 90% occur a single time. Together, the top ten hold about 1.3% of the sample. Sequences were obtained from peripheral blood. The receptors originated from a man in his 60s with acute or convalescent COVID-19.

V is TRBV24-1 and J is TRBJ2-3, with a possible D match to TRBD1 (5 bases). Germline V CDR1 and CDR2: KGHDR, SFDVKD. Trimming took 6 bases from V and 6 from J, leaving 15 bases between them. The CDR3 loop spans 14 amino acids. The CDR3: CATSKNGAWDTQYF. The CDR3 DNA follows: TGTGCCACCAGTAAGAATGGGGCATGGGATACGCAGTATTTT.

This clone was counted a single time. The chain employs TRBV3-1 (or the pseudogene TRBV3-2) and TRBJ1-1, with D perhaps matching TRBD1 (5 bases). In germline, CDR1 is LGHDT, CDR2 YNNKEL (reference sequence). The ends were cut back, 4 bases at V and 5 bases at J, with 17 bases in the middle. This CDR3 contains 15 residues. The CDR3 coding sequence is TGTGCCAGCAGCCTGGGAGGGGCCTTTGGTACTGAAGCTTTCTTT. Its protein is CASSLGGAFGTEAFF.

This CDR3 reads CAWTRGGGSGYTF. In DNA, the CDR3 is TGTGCCTGGACGAGAGGGGGCGGCTCCGGCTACACCTTC. The V gene is TRBV30, the J gene TRBJ1-2; 7 bases agree with TRBD1. Unmatched junction bases numbered 10, after V lost 4 bases and J lost 8 bases. The CDR3 spans 13 residues. Germline V lookup: CDR1 GTSNPN, CDR2 SVGIG (reference sequence).

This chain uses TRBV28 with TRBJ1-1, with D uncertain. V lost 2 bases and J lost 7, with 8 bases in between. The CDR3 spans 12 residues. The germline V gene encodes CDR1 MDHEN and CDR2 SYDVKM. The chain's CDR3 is CASSLGQLEAFF. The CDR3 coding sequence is TGTGCCAGCAGTTTAGGGCAGCTTGAAGCTTTCTTT.

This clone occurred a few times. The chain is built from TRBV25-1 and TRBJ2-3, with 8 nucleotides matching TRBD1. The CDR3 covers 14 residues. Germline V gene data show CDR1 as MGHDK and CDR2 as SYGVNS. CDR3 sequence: CASQPGQGQDTQYF. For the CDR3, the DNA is TGTGCATCCCAACCCGGACAGGGACAAGATACGCAGTATTTT. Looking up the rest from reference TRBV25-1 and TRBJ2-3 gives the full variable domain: EADIYQTPRYLVIGTGKKITLECSQTMGHDKMYWYQQDPGMELHLIHYSYGVNSTEKGDLSSESTVSRIRTEHFPLTLESARPSHTSQYLCASQPGQGQDTQYFGPGTRLTVL.

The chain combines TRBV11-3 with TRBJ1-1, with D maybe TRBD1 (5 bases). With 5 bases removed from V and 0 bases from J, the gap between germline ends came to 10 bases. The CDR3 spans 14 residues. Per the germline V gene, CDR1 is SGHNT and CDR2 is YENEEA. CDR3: CASSLGGMNTEAFF. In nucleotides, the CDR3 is TGTGCCAGCAGCCTCGGGGGTATGAACACTGAAGCTTTCTTT. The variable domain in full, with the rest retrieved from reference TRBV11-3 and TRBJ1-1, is EAGVVQSPRYKIIEKKQPVAFWCNPISGHNTLYWYLQNLGQGPELLIRYENEEAVDDSQLPKDRFSAERLKGVDSTLKIQPAELGDSAVYLCASSLGGMNTEAFFGQGTRLTVV.

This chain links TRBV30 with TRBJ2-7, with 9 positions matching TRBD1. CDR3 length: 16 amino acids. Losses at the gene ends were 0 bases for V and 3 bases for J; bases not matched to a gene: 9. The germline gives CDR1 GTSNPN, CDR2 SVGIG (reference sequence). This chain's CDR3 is CAWSVRSQGARYEQYF. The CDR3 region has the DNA TGTGCCTGGAGTGTACGATCACAGGGGGCCCGCTACGAGCAGTACTTC.

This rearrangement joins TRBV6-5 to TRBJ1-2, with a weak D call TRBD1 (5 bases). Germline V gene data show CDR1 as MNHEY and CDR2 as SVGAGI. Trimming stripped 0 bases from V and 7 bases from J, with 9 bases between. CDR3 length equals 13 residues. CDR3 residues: CASSYSRTTGYTF. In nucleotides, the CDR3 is TGTGCCAGCAGTTACTCGAGGACAACTGGCTACACCTTC.

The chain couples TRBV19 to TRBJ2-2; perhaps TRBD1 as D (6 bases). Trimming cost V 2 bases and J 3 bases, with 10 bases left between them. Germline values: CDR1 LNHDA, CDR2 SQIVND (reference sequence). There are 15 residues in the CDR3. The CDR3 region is CASSISRGHTGELFF. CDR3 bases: TGTGCCAGTAGTATAAGCAGGGGTCACACCGGGGAGCTGTTTTTT.

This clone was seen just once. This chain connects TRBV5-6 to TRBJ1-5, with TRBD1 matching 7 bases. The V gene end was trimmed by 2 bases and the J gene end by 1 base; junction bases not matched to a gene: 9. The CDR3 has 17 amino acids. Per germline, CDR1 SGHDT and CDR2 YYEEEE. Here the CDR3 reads CASSFRRQGLSNQPQHF. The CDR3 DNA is TGTGCCAGCAGCTTTCGCCGACAGGGCTTGAGCAATCAGCCCCAGCATTTT.

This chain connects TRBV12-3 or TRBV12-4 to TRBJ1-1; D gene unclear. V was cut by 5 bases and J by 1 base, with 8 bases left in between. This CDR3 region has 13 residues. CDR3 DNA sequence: TGTGCCAGCAGTATACACGAGAACACTGAAGCTTTCTTT. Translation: CASSIHENTEAFF.

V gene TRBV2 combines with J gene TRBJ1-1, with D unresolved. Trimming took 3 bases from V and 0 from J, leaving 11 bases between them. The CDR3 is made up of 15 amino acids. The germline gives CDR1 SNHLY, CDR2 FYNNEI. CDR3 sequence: CASSEILAVNTEAFF. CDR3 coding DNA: TGTGCCAGCAGTGAGATATTGGCTGTGAACACTGAAGCTTTCTTT.

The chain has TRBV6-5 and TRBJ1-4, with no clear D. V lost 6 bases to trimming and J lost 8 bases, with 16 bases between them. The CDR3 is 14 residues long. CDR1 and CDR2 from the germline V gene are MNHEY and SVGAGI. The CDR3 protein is CASSAGGVAEKLFF. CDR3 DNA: TGTGCCAGCAGCGCAGGAGGAGTTGCGGAAAAACTGTTTTTT.

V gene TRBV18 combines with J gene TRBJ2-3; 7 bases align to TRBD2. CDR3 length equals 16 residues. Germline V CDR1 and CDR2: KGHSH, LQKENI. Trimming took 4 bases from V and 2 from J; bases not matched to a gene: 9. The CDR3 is CASSRPSGASTDTQYF. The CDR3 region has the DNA TGTGCCAGCTCACGACCTAGCGGCGCGTCCACAGATACGCAGTATTTT. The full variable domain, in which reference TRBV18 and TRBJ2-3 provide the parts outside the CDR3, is NAGVMQNPRHLVRRRGQEARLRCSPMKGHSHVYWYRQLPEEGLKFMVYLQKENIIDESGMPKERFSAEFPKEGPSILRIQQVVRGDSAAYFCASSRPSGASTDTQYFGPGTRLTVL.

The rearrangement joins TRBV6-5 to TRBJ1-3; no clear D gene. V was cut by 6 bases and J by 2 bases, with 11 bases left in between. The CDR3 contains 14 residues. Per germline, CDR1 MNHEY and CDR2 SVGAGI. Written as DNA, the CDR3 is TGTGCCAGCAGATCGGGGAATACTGGAAACACCATATATTTT. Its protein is CASRSGNTGNTIYF.

CDR3 DNA sequence: TGTGCCAGCAGCTTTGGAGCGGGGGAAGGGCATGAGCAGTTCTTC. Translating it yields CASSFGAGEGHEQFF. The chain uses TRBV5-6 and TRBJ2-1, with 8 positions matching TRBD2. Germline V gene sequence: CDR1 SGHDT, CDR2 YYEEEE. Unmatched junction bases numbered 9, after V lost 2 bases and J lost 8 bases. CDR3 length: 15 amino acids.

CDR3 DNA: TGTGCCACCCCGGAAGGACAGCGGGACTACAATGAGCAGTTCTTC. This encodes CATPEGQRDYNEQFF. This chain links TRBV2 with TRBJ2-1; possible D gene TRBD2, 7 bases. CDR3 length: 15 amino acids. V lost 10 bases, J lost 3 bases, and 19 bases lay in between. The germline CDR1 and CDR2 sequences are SNHLY and FYNNEI.

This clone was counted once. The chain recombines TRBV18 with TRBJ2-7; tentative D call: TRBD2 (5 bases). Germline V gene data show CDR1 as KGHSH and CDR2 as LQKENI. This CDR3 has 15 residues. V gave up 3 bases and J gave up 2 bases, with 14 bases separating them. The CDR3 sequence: CASSPVAGGTYEQYF. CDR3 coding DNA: TGTGCCAGCTCACCTGTCGCGGGTGGGACCTACGAGCAGTACTTC. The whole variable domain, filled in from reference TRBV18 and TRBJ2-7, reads NAGVMQNPRHLVRRRGQEARLRCSPMKGHSHVYWYRQLPEEGLKFMVYLQKENIIDESGMPKERFSAEFPKEGPSILRIQQVVRGDSAAYFCASSPVAGGTYEQYFGPGTRLTVT.

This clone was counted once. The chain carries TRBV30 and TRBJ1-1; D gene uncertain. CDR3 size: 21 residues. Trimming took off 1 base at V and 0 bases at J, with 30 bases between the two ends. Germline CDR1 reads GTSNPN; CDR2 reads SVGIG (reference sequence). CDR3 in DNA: TGTGCCTGGAGTGACAATCGTACCCCTCAGTACAGTATCGGAATGAACACTGAAGCTTTCTTT. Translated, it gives CAWSDNRTPQYSIGMNTEAFF.

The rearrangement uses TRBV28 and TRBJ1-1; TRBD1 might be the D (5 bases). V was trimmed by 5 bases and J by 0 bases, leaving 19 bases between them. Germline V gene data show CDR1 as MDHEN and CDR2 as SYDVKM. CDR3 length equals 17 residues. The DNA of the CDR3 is TGTGCCAGCAGTGTCCCGAGACAGAACCGAATGAACACTGAAGCTTTCTTT. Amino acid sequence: CASSVPRQNRMNTEAFF.

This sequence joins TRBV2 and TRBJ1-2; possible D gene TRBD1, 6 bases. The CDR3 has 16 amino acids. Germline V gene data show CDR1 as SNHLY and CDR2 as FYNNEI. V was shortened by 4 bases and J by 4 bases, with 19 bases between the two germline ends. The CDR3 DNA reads TGTGCCAGCAGTGCTGAAGGTTGGACAGACCGCTATGGCTACACCTTC. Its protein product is CASSAEGWTDRYGYTF.

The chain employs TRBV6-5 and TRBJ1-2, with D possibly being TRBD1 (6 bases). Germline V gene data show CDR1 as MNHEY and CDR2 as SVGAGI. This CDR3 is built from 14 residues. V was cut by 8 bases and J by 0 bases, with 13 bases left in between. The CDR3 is CASGRTDSNYGYTF. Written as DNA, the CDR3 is TGTGCCAGCGGGCGGACAGACTCTAACTATGGCTACACCTTC.

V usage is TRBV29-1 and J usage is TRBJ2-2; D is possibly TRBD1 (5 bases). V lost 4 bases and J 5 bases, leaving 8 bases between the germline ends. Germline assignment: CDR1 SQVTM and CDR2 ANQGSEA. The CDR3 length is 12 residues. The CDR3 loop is CSVVRGTGELFF. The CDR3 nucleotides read TGCAGCGTTGTAAGGGGAACCGGGGAGCTGTTTTTT.

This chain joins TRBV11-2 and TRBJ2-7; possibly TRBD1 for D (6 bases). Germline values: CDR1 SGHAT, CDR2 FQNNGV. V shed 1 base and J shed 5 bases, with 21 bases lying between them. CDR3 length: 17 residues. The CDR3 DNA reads TGTGCCAGCAGCTTAGGCCGGGATTTAGGACAGCCCGACGAGCAGTACTTC. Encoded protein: CASSLGRDLGQPDEQYF.

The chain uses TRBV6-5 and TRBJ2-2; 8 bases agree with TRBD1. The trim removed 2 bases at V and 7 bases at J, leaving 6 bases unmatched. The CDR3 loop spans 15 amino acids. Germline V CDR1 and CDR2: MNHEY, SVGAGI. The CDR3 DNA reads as TGTGCCAGCAGTTACACAGGGGGTACGAGCGGGGAGCTGTTTTTT. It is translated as CASSYTGGTSGELFF.

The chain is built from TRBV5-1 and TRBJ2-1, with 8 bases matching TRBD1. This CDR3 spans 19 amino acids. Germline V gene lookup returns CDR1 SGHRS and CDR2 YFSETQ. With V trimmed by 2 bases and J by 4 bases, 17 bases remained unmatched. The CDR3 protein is CASSLIDGRGLNLYNEQFF. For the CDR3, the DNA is TGCGCCAGCAGCTTAATTGATGGCAGGGGGCTTAACTTGTACAATGAGCAGTTCTTC.

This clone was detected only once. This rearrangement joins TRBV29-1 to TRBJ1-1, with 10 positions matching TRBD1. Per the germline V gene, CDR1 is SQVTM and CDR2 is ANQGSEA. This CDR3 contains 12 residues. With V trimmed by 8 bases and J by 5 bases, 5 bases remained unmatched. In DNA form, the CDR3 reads TGCAGCACCTGGACAGGGGGGACTGAAGCTTTCTTT. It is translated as CSTWTGGTEAFF. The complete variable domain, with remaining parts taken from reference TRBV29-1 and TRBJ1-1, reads SAVISQKPSRDICQRGTSLTIQCQVDSQVTMMFWYRQQPGQSLTLIATANQGSEATYESGFVIDKFPISRPNLTFSTLTVSNMSPEDSSIYLCSTWTGGTEAFFGQGTRLTVV.

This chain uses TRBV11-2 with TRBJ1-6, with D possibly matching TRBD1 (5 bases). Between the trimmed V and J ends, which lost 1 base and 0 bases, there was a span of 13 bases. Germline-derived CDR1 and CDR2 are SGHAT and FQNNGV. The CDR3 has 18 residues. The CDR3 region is CASSLVGGGSSYNSPLHF. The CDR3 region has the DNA TGTGCCAGCAGCTTAGTCGGGGGGGGTAGCTCCTATAATTCACCCCTCCACTTT.